A single sample is the source of the 30 T cell receptor beta chains below, sequenced in a study of T cells after yellow fever vaccination. In TCRdb, the 5' RACE reads were re-called with MiXCR into one record per CDR3 protein. The table has hundreds of thousands of distinct CDR3 sequences, roughly 14% seen once. The sequencing here drew on PBMCs, taken on the day of the yellow fever booster vaccination. The receptors originated from a man aged 25-45 years who received the YFV17D yellow fever vaccine.

This chain connects TRBV5-1 to TRBJ2-1; TRBD2 matches 9 bases. Germline V gene lookup returns CDR1 SGHRS and CDR2 YFSETQ. This CDR3 contains 16 residues. V was clipped by 5 bases and J by 8 bases; unmatched bases: 14. CDR3 DNA: TGCGCCAGCAGTTTAACTAGCGGGCTAAGGAGCGATGAGCAGTTCTTC. Protein sequence: CASSLTSGLRSDEQFF. The variable domain in full, completed from reference TRBV5-1 and TRBJ2-1, reads KAGVTQTPRYLIKTRGQQVTLSCSPISGHRSVSWYQQTPGQGLQFLFEYFSETQRNKGNFPGRFSGRQFSNSRSEMNVSTLELGDSALYLCASSLTSGLRSDEQFFGPGTRLTVL.

There are many counts of this clonotype. The rearrangement uses TRBV29-1 and TRBJ2-3; D not resolved. The V end lost 4 bases, the J end lost 0 bases, and 8 bases lay between the germline ends. The CDR3 runs to 13 residues. Germline assignment: CDR1 SQVTM and CDR2 ANQGSEA. The CDR3 protein is CSVVFVSTDTQYF. In DNA, the CDR3 is TGCAGCGTTGTGTTTGTAAGCACAGATACGCAGTATTTT.

The rearrangement links TRBV20-1 to TRBJ2-1, with 14 bases that match TRBD2. The CDR3 runs to 19 residues. Per germline, CDR1 DFQATT and CDR2 SNEGSKA (reference sequence). Unmatched junction bases numbered 23, after V lost 4 bases and J lost 12 bases. The CDR3: CSAIVPGTSGSSKSLGQFF. As DNA, the CDR3 is TGCAGTGCTATTGTTCCCGGGACTAGCGGGAGTTCAAAGTCCTTAGGGCAGTTCTTC.

J is TRBJ2-7 and V is TRBV5-1; D might be TRBD2 (5 bases). Trimming removed 5 bases from V and 0 bases from J, with 18 bases in between. CDR1 and CDR2 (germline): SGHRS, YFSETQ. The CDR3 is 16 residues long. The CDR3 nucleotides read TGCGCCAGCAGTTCGGCCCGGACGGAGGTCTCCTACGAGCAGTACTTC. This gives the protein CASSSARTEVSYEQYF.

Only a few counts were recorded for this clonotype. V usage is TRBV10-3 and J usage is TRBJ2-1; D possibly corresponds to TRBD2 (7 bases). The V end lost 4 bases, the J end lost 3 bases, and 22 bases lay between the germline ends. This CDR3 is built from 18 residues. Germline-derived CDR1 and CDR2 are ENHRY and SYGVKD. The CDR3 coding sequence is TGTGCCATCAGTGGAGACGTGGGGGGGTTGGGACACTACAATGAGCAGTTCTTC. Its translation is CAISGDVGGLGHYNEQFF.

J is TRBJ2-2 and V is TRBV5-6; D is uncertain. Germline CDR1 SGHDT, CDR2 YYEEEE. This CDR3 is built from 17 residues. The V and J ends lost 1 base and 0 bases respectively, with 13 bases between them. The CDR3 sequence: CASSLLGSLTNTGELFF. The CDR3 nucleotides read TGTGCCAGCAGCTTGTTGGGCTCCTTGACGAACACCGGGGAGCTGTTTTTT.

The chain has TRBV24-1 and TRBJ2-3; D unclear. Germline V lookup: CDR1 KGHDR, CDR2 SFDVKD. The V gene lost 1 base and the J gene lost 1 base, with 2 bases spanning the gap. This CDR3 is built from 13 residues. CDR3 region: CATSDFGTDTQYF. CDR3 DNA: TGTGCCACCAGTGATTTCGGCACAGATACGCAGTATTTT.

This sequence joins TRBV7-2 and TRBJ2-1, with 10 positions matching TRBD2. V lost 4 bases, J lost 6 bases, and 9 bases stayed unmatched. There are 16 residues in the CDR3. The germline V gene encodes CDR1 SGHTA and CDR2 FQGNSA. The CDR3 is CASSSGSSGRSNEQFF. The CDR3 DNA follows: TGTGCCAGCAGCTCCGGATCTAGCGGGAGAAGCAATGAGCAGTTCTTC.

The rearrangement joins TRBV7-2 to TRBJ2-3; D unclear. Trimming shortened V by 5 bases and J by 0 bases, and 9 bases separated the two germline ends. This CDR3 comprises 14 residues. Germline V CDR1 and CDR2: SGHTA, FQGNSA. CDR3 bases: TGTGCCAGCAGCCCCCATAAGAGCACAGATACGCAGTATTTT. Its translation: CASSPHKSTDTQYF.

The chain is built from TRBV27 and TRBJ2-5; D may be TRBD1 (6 bases). V lost 11 bases and J 4 bases, leaving 17 bases between the germline ends. CDR1 is MNHEY and CDR2 is SMNVEV in the germline V gene (reference sequence). This CDR3 has 13 amino acids. CDR3 loop: CAVGHWRRETQYF. CDR3 coding DNA: TGTGCCGTGGGACACTGGCGGCGAGAGACCCAGTACTTC.

This clonotype was seen a handful of times. The genes are TRBV19 and TRBJ2-4; weak D call: TRBD1 (5 bases). This CDR3 is built from 14 residues. V lost 7 bases to trimming and J lost 3 bases, with 13 bases between them. Per germline, CDR1 LNHDA and CDR2 SQIVND (reference sequence). Here the CDR3 DNA reads TGTGCCAGTATGGGGCTGGACCACAAAAACATTCAGTACTTC. Amino acids: CASMGLDHKNIQYF.

In its sample, this clonotype was seen a few times. The V call is TRBV5-5, the J call TRBJ2-3; D perhaps matches TRBD1 (6 bases). CDR1 is SGHKS, CDR2 YYEKEE, per germline (reference sequence). Deletions cut 4 bases from V and 3 bases from J, with 12 bases between. This CDR3 contains 14 residues. The CDR3 DNA sequence: TGTGCCAGCAGCGCCGGACAGCTTACAGATACGCAGTATTTT. This translates into CASSAGQLTDTQYF.

This clonotype was picked up one time. This chain uses TRBV12-3 or TRBV12-4 with TRBJ2-3; D is possibly TRBD1 or TRBD2 (6 bases each). V dropped 2 bases and J dropped 4 bases, with 13 bases sitting between them. This CDR3 has 15 residues. The CDR3 DNA reads TGTGCCAGCAGTTTAAGGGGGGCGGCGGCAGATACGCAGTATTTT. Translated: CASSLRGAAADTQYF.

This clonotype was found a few times. The V gene is TRBV10-3, the J gene TRBJ1-1, with a possible D match to TRBD1 (6 bases). CDR1 ENHRY and CDR2 SYGVKD come from the germline V gene. V shed 5 bases and J shed 0 bases, with 10 bases lying between them. The CDR3 consists of 14 residues. CDR3 sequence (DNA): TGTGCCATCAGTAGGGGGGCATTGAACACTGAAGCTTTCTTT. This sequence encodes CAISRGALNTEAFF.

V gene TRBV20-1 combines with J gene TRBJ2-6; D is perhaps TRBD2 (7 bases). Trimming removed 6 bases from V and 0 bases from J, with 18 bases in between. The germline gives CDR1 DFQATT, CDR2 SNEGSKA (reference sequence). CDR3 length: 17 residues. Written as DNA, the CDR3 is TGCAGTGCAAAGAGGGGGGGGCTGAACTCTGGGGCCAACGTCCTGACTTTC. Protein: CSAKRGGLNSGANVLTF.

The genes are TRBV10-3 and TRBJ1-1; D possibly corresponds to TRBD1 (5 bases). V was shortened by 3 bases and J by 6 bases, with 8 bases between the two germline ends. The CDR3 is made up of 12 amino acids. Germline V gene data show CDR1 as ENHRY and CDR2 as SYGVKD. The CDR3 loop is CAISERDAEAFF. For the CDR3, the DNA is TGTGCCATCAGTGAAAGGGACGCTGAAGCTTTCTTT.

This clonotype occurred a few times. V and J are TRBV11-1 and TRBJ2-7; 7 positions agree with TRBD1. Per germline, CDR1 SGHAT and CDR2 FQDESV (reference sequence). The CDR3 is 13 residues long. V shed 4 bases and J 5 bases; nucleotides not matched to a gene: 5. CDR3 DNA: TGTGCCAGCAGCTACGACAGGGTCAACGAGCAGTACTTC. It specifies CASSYDRVNEQYF.

This clonotype was picked up a small number of times. The J gene is TRBJ2-3, the V gene TRBV6-2 or TRBV6-3; 7 bases are shared with TRBD2. V gave up 2 bases and J gave up 2 bases; unmatched junction bases: 10. Germline lookup yields CDR1 MNHEY and CDR2 SVGEGT. The CDR3 is 17 residues long. The CDR3 coding sequence is TGTGCCAGCAGTTACGGGACTACCATCTTCCACACAGATACGCAGTATTTT. Translated, it gives CASSYGTTIFHTDTQYF.

This rearrangement joins TRBV20-1 to TRBJ1-4; D may be TRBD1 (6 bases). CDR1 DFQATT and CDR2 SNEGSKA come from the germline V gene (reference sequence). This CDR3 spans 14 amino acids. The V and J ends lost 4 bases and 7 bases respectively, with 16 bases between them. CDR3 amino acids: CSAIITLQGEKLFF. CDR3 coding DNA: TGCAGTGCTATCATCACTCTACAGGGTGAAAAACTGTTTTTT.

Only a few counts were recorded for this clonotype. The chain couples TRBV1 to TRBJ2-1; TRBD2, the table's D call, lacks a check against the DNA. TRBV1 is a pseudogene segment. The CDR3 extends over 16 amino acids. The CDR3, as DNA: TGCACCAGCAGCCAAGGCGTAGCGGGAGTCTACAATGAGCAGTTCTTC. Amino acid sequence: CTSSQGVAGVYNEQFF.

The chain recombines TRBV20-1 with TRBJ2-1, with 10 bases identical to TRBD2. The CDR3 runs 14 residues. J was trimmed by 4 bases and V by 4 bases; bases with no gene match: 4. CDR1 DFQATT and CDR2 SNEGSKA come from the germline V gene (reference sequence). The CDR3 spells CSANSGRTYNEQFF. For the CDR3, the DNA is TGCAGTGCTAATAGCGGGAGGACGTACAATGAGCAGTTCTTC.

The gene calls are TRBV4-2 and TRBJ1-1; D is unresolved. This CDR3 spans 12 amino acids. The ends were cut back, 7 bases at V and 7 bases at J, with 13 bases in the middle. Germline CDR1 is LGHNA and CDR2 is YNFKEQ. The CDR3 nucleotides read TGTGCCAGCACAGGACCAGAACTTGAAGCTTTCTTT. This sequence encodes CASTGPELEAFF.

The chain employs TRBV11-2 and TRBJ1-1; weak D call: TRBD1 (6 bases). Germline V gene lookup returns CDR1 SGHAT and CDR2 FQNNGV. The V gene lost 1 base and the J gene lost 4 bases, with 10 bases spanning the gap. The CDR3 covers 14 residues. DNA for the CDR3: TGTGCCAGCAGCTTAGTACAGGGCCGCACTGAAGCTTTCTTT. It encodes CASSLVQGRTEAFF.

This clonotype was counted a few times. V and J are TRBV27 and TRBJ2-3; D possibly corresponds to TRBD2 (6 bases). Germline CDR1 is MNHEY and CDR2 is SMNVEV (reference sequence). The germline V and J ends were trimmed by 8 bases and 3 bases, with 18 bases remaining between them. The CDR3 covers 15 residues. The CDR3 DNA is TGTGCCAGCGGAACGCTGGGTAGCGGAACAGATACGCAGTATTTT. It translates to CASGTLGSGTDTQYF.

This clonotype turned up a few times. The CDR3 bases are TGTGCCAGCAGTGGGTCCCCTTCCCGTGGCTACGAGCAGTACTTC. Encoded protein: CASSGSPSRGYEQYF. V and J are TRBV25-1 and TRBJ2-7; D gene uncertain. Germline values: CDR1 MGHDK, CDR2 SYGVNS. Trimming took off 4 bases at V and 3 bases at J, with 16 bases between the two ends. The CDR3 extends over 15 amino acids.

The genes are TRBV18 and TRBJ1-1; the D gene is possibly TRBD1 (6 bases). The germline V gene encodes CDR1 KGHSH and CDR2 LQKENI. Trimming cost V 6 bases and J 3 bases, with 17 bases left between them. This CDR3 is built from 15 residues. CDR3: CASSPTIPGDTEAFF. The CDR3 bases are TGTGCCAGCTCCCCGACCATTCCAGGGGACACTGAAGCTTTCTTT.

This clonotype has a handful of counts. V and J are TRBV5-6 and TRBJ1-1, with D tentatively TRBD1 (6 bases). The CDR3 contains 16 residues. The ends were cut back, 7 bases at V and 1 base at J, with 20 bases in the middle. Looked up from germline, CDR1 is SGHDT and CDR2 is YYEEEE. CDR3 nucleotides: TGTGCCAGCCTCCGCGGGGGCCAGGGGAAGAACACTGAAGCTTTCTTT. This codes for CASLRGGQGKNTEAFF.

This clonotype was picked up one time. This rearrangement joins TRBV5-1 to TRBJ2-6; D ambiguous. Trimming took 4 bases from V and 2 from J, leaving 4 bases between them. The CDR3 is 13 amino acids. Germline V gene lookup returns CDR1 SGHRS and CDR2 YFSETQ. Here the CDR3 reads CASSGPGANVLTF. CDR3 coding DNA: TGCGCCAGCAGCGGACCTGGGGCCAACGTCCTGACTTTC. Supplemented by reference TRBV5-1 and TRBJ2-6, the full variable domain reads KAGVTQTPRYLIKTRGQQVTLSCSPISGHRSVSWYQQTPGQGLQFLFEYFSETQRNKGNFPGRFSGRQFSNSRSEMNVSTLELGDSALYLCASSGPGANVLTFGAGSRLTVL.

This clonotype was counted only a few times. This rearrangement joins TRBV12-3 or TRBV12-4 to TRBJ2-1; D might be TRBD2 (6 bases). The germline V and J ends were trimmed by 6 bases and 16 bases, with 19 bases remaining between them. The CDR3 loop spans 12 amino acids. CDR3 coding DNA: TGTGCCAGCAGCCCGGGACTCTCGAACCGATTCTTC. Protein sequence: CASSPGLSNRFF.

In this sample, this clonotype turned up many times. The chain combines TRBV27 with TRBJ2-5; 7 nucleotides line up with TRBD2. This CDR3 contains 12 residues. Germline lookup yields CDR1 MNHEY and CDR2 SMNVEV (reference sequence). The J segment lost 2 bases and the V segment lost 6 bases, leaving 0 bases of the junction unmatched. The chain's CDR3 is CASRGLQETQYF. The CDR3 DNA is TGTGCCAGCAGGGGACTACAAGAGACCCAGTACTTC.